The rows below give T cell receptor beta chains drawn from one sample of a study of blood T cell repertoires in COVID-19. Generated by immunoSEQ multiplex PCR, the TCRdb table keeps only in-frame clones and is missing some. The sample lists 130,000 or so clones, around 77% occurring once. Sequencing input: peripheral blood. The receptors were sampled from a human donor in a cohort sampled during active COVID-19. Both conserved end residues are part of each CDR3. The order of the fields is CDR3 DNA, CDR3 protein, CDR3 length, V gene, D gene, clone size, J gene. The D gene is left open where the match is weak. Clone size is stated in some rows and not others, as once, few, many or a class when expanded.

TGCGCCAGCAGCCAAGATGGGGGCAGGGATCAGCCCCAGCATTTT	CASSQDGGRDQPQHF	15	TRBV4-1	NA	NA	TRBJ1-5
TGTGCCAGCAGTCACAGGGCCCATAATGAAAAACTGTTTTTT	CASSHRAHNEKLFF	14	TRBV28	NA	NA	TRBJ1-4
TGCGCCAGCAGACCAGACGGGTTCTCTGGAAACACCATATATTTT	CASRPDGFSGNTIYF	15	TRBV5-1	NA	NA	TRBJ1-3
TGTGCCAGCAGTCCAGGCGATACGACGCTAAAGCAGTACTTC	CASSPGDTTLKQYF	14	TRBV28	NA	NA	TRBJ2-7
TGTGCCAGCAGCGTAGACCGGGACAGAAGTACCGGGGAGCTGTTTTTT	CASSVDRDRSTGELFF	16	TRBV5-8	TRBD1	NA	TRBJ2-2
TGTGCCAGCAGCGTTAGGACAGGGGATGGCTACACCTTC	CASSVRTGDGYTF	13	TRBV9	TRBD1	NA	TRBJ1-2
TGCGCCACCTCGGGACTAGCGGGAAACTACGAGCAGTACTTC	CATSGLAGNYEQYF	14	TRBV10-2	TRBD2	NA	TRBJ2-7
TGTGCCAGCAGCTTAGGGACTGTTTCCACTGAAGCTTTCTTT	CASSLGTVSTEAFF	14	TRBV11-2	NA	NA	TRBJ1-1
TGTGCCAGCTGGACAGGCGAAGAGCAGTACTTC	CASWTGEEQYF	11	TRBV28	TRBD1	NA	TRBJ2-7
TGTGCCAGCCGGTCTATTTTATCCTACGAGCAGTACTTC	CASRSILSYEQYF	13	TRBV28	NA	NA	TRBJ2-7
TGTGCCAGCAGCTTAGGGCAGGGGAGCAATCAGCCCCAGCATTTT	CASSLGQGSNQPQHF	15	TRBV11-2	NA	NA	TRBJ1-5
TGTGCCAGCAGCTTCAAAGGGGGGGTTTACGAGCAGTACTTC	CASSFKGGVYEQYF	14	TRBV5-6	NA	NA	TRBJ2-7
TGTGCCAGCAGCCGAGCTCTACAGGGGAAGGGGGCTTTCTTT	CASSRALQGKGAFF	14	TRBV7-9	TRBD1	once	TRBJ1-1
TGTGCCAGCAGCTTAGGCCCTGGCGGGGGGGCAGATACGCAGTATTTT	CASSLGPGGGADTQYF	16	TRBV7-3	TRBD2	NA	TRBJ2-3
TGTGCCAGCAGCCAGGGGACCTACGAGCAGTACTTC	CASSQGTYEQYF	12	TRBV11-2	NA	once	TRBJ2-7
TGTGCCAGTTCCCGGACAGGGGGCGCGACTGAAGCTTTCTTT	CASSRTGGATEAFF	14	TRBV19	TRBD1	NA	TRBJ1-1
TGTGCCAGCACCCCACTAGCGGTCTACGAGCAGTACTTC	CASTPLAVYEQYF	13	TRBV7-9	TRBD2	NA	TRBJ2-7
TGTGCCAGCAAGTTAGTGCTAGGTTCCCCCTACGAGCAGTACTTC	CASKLVLGSPYEQYF	15	TRBV5-5	NA	NA	TRBJ2-7
TGTGCCAGCAGCTTGGGGGACAGATACTATGGCTACACCTTC	CASSLGDRYYGYTF	14	TRBV5-4	TRBD1	NA	TRBJ1-2
TGTGCCAGCAGCCAAGATTCCGGGGGGCTGTACACTGAAGCTTTCTTT	CASSQDSGGLYTEAFF	16	TRBV3-1/TRBV3-2	NA	NA	TRBJ1-1
TGTGCCTGGAGGCACAACAGGGGGAATTCACCCCTCCACTTT	CAWRHNRGNSPLHF	14	TRBV30	TRBD1	NA	TRBJ1-6
TGTGGATTACGGGGGGACACCGGAAACACCATATATTTT	CGLRGDTGNTIYF	13	TRBV28	NA	NA	TRBJ1-3
TGCAGCGTTGCGTTGAACTATGGCTACACCTTC	CSVALNYGYTF	11	TRBV29-1	NA	NA	TRBJ1-2
TGCGCCAGCAGCTTGAGCGGGTCTGGCTATAATTCACCCCTCCACTTT	CASSLSGSGYNSPLHF	16	TRBV5-1	NA	NA	TRBJ1-6
TGTGCCAGCAGTACAGGACAGGGGCAGGGCTACACCTTC	CASSTGQGQGYTF	13	TRBV6-5	TRBD1	NA	TRBJ1-2
TGTGCCAGCTCACCACCGCCCGGGACAGGGAACATTCAGTACTTC	CASSPPPGTGNIQYF	15	TRBV18	TRBD1	NA	TRBJ2-4
TGTGCCAGCAGCCAAGGGGCAGTTGAGCAGTTCTTC	CASSQGAVEQFF	12	TRBV14	NA	NA	TRBJ2-1
TGTGCCAGCAGTGATAGTGAGGGGGCTTTCACTGAAGCTTTCTTT	CASSDSEGAFTEAFF	15	TRBV2	TRBD1	NA	TRBJ1-1
TGCAGTGGGACAGAGGCCTACGAGCAGTACTTC	CSGTEAYEQYF	11	TRBV20-1	NA	NA	TRBJ2-7
TGTGCCAGCAGCTCGGACAGGGTACTCTATGGCTACACCTTC	CASSSDRVLYGYTF	14	TRBV7-9	TRBD1	NA	TRBJ1-2
TGTGCCAGTAGTATAAGGGGCGAAGGAACTGAAGCTTTCTTT	CASSIRGEGTEAFF	14	TRBV19	NA	NA	TRBJ1-1
TGTGCCAGCACCCCGAGGAGGGGAGATCGCTATGGCTACACCTTC	CASTPRRGDRYGYTF	15	TRBV11-2	NA	NA	TRBJ1-2
TGTGCCTGCTCGACAGGCATATCGCTCGAGCAGTACTTC	CACSTGISLEQYF	13	TRBV30	NA	NA	TRBJ2-7
TGTGCCAGCAGTTTGGACAGCTCCTACGAGCAGTACTTC	CASSLDSSYEQYF	13	TRBV12-3/TRBV12-4	NA	NA	TRBJ2-7
TGCGCCAGCAGCTTATATGGACTAGCGGGAGCCCCCGGGGAGCTGTTTTTT	CASSLYGLAGAPGELFF	17	TRBV5-1	TRBD2	once	TRBJ2-2
TGTGCCAGCTCACCACACAGGGGGCCGGATTCACCCCTCCACTTT	CASSPHRGPDSPLHF	15	TRBV18	TRBD1	few	TRBJ1-6
TGCGCCAGCAGTCGGACTAGCGGGGACAATGAGCAGTTCTTC	CASSRTSGDNEQFF	14	TRBV10-1	TRBD2	once	TRBJ2-1
TGTGCCAGCAGTCTCTTGCCCGGGGAACTGAACACTGAAGCTTTCTTT	CASSLLPGELNTEAFF	16	TRBV27	NA	NA	TRBJ1-1
TGTGCCAGCAGTTTAACAGGTGGGACATATGGCTACACCTTC	CASSLTGGTYGYTF	14	TRBV28	NA	NA	TRBJ1-2
TGTGCCAGTAGCCCATACAGGGACCTCAATCAGCCCCAGCATTTT	CASSPYRDLNQPQHF	15	TRBV19	NA	NA	TRBJ1-5
TGCGCCAGCAGCTTAGGACAGGGGGAGAACGAGCAGTACTTC	CASSLGQGENEQYF	14	TRBV5-1	TRBD1	NA	TRBJ2-7
TGTGCCAGCAGCCAGTTTTCCGGGACAGCGAAATACGAGCAGTACTTC	CASSQFSGTAKYEQYF	16	TRBV27	TRBD1	NA	TRBJ2-7
TGTGCCAGCAGCTCCCGGGACAAAACGTACGAGCAGTACTTC	CASSSRDKTYEQYF	14	TRBV11-2	NA	NA	TRBJ2-7
TGCGCCAGCAGCGGACAATCTGAAGCTTTCTTT	CASSGQSEAFF	11	TRBV10-2	NA	NA	TRBJ1-1
TGTGCCAGCAGCCCGGGACAGACCTACGAGCAGTACTTC	CASSPGQTYEQYF	13	TRBV12-3/TRBV12-4	TRBD1	once	TRBJ2-7
TGTGCCAGCAGTGAAGCTGGAGGGCAGCCCCAGCATTTT	CASSEAGGQPQHF	13	TRBV6-1	NA	NA	TRBJ1-5